The entry below gives a single T cell receptor (beta chain) sequence along with its context. Its antigen is unknown. The source of the sample is a study of response to subunit inactivated influenza vaccine. General observations from the study: The authors proposed limited new T cell recruitment per seasonal influenza vaccination.

The V gene's germline CDR1 is LGHDT and CDR2 YNNKEL (reference sequence). The V end was cut by 1 base, the J end by 11 bases, with 18 bases between. This CDR3 spans 16 amino acids. TCRdb reanalysed the RT-PCR reads using MiXCR and keeps one entry per CDR3 protein. Among 490,000 or so distinct CDR3 sequences listed, approximately 7.7% were seen once. The TCR sequence derives from a man between 50 and 69 years old who received an inactivated influenza vaccine. The specimen was PBMCs from blood, collected 23 to 25 months after vaccination. The chain recombines TRBV3-1 with TRBJ1-6; no clear D gene. The CDR3 DNA reads TGTGCCAGCAGCCAAGGTCACCCGGAAAATTTTACACCCCTCCACTTT. It encodes CASSQGHPENFTPLHF.